Shown below are 23 T cell receptor beta chains from a single sample sequenced in a study of control samples from healthy donors and cancer patients. Clones were read by immunoSEQ multiplex PCR, and TCRdb kept only the in-frame ones, dropping some. In the table there are some 25,000 clones, 80% to 85% of which are singletons. Specimen: PBMCs. All receptors come from a man aged 60-69 years with colorectal cancer.

V usage is TRBV7-6 and J usage is TRBJ1-4, with 10 bases lining up with TRBD1. The CDR3 contains 14 residues. Germline V lookup: CDR1 SGHVS, CDR2 FNYEAQ. The V and J ends lost 5 bases and 8 bases, in that order; junction bases with no gene match: 5. This CDR3 reads CASSPGQGVEKLFF. DNA of the CDR3: TGTGCCAGCAGCCCCGGACAGGGGGTCGAAAAACTGTTTTTT.

V gene TRBV7-9 combines with J gene TRBJ1-1; no clear D. Trimming removed 3 bases from V and 1 base from J, with 6 bases in between. Germline values: CDR1 SEHNR, CDR2 FQNEAQ (reference sequence). The CDR3 runs 13 residues. CDR3 DNA sequence: TGTGCCAGCAGCTTTCAGGAGAACACTGAAGCTTTCTTT. This sequence encodes CASSFQENTEAFF.

The genes are TRBV2 and TRBJ1-1; no reliable D call. The CDR3 has 13 residues. The germline V and J ends were trimmed by 8 bases and 1 base, with 11 bases remaining between them. In germline, CDR1 is SNHLY, CDR2 FYNNEI. Written as DNA, the CDR3 is TGTGCCAGCTTGTCCCTAACGAACACTGAAGCTTTCTTT. This gives the protein CASLSLTNTEAFF.

J is TRBJ1-4 and V is TRBV2, with D possibly TRBD1 on 6 matching bases. The CDR3 consists of 13 residues. The V gene lost 8 bases and the J gene lost 5 bases, with 12 bases spanning the gap. CDR1 SNHLY and CDR2 FYNNEI come from the germline V gene. CDR3 sequence (DNA): TGTGCCAGCGAAGGGGGGTTAAATGAAAAACTGTTTTTT. Protein product: CASEGGLNEKLFF.

This clone has only a few counts. This chain links TRBV2 with TRBJ1-2, with D possibly being TRBD1 (5 bases). Germline V gene sequence: CDR1 SNHLY, CDR2 FYNNEI. The CDR3 totals 13 residues. With 7 bases removed from V and 2 bases from J, the gap between germline ends came to 11 bases. CDR3: CASTLGRNYGYTF. In nucleotides, the CDR3 is TGTGCCAGCACCCTGGGACGGAACTATGGCTACACCTTC. The full variable domain, with the rest looked up from reference TRBV2 and TRBJ1-2, is EPEVTQTPSHQVTQMGQEVILRCVPISNHLYFYWYRQILGQKVEFLVSFYNNEISEKSEIFDDQFSVERPDGSNFTLKIRSTKLEDSAMYFCASTLGRNYGYTFGSGTRLTVV.

The CDR3 DNA reads TGTGCCAGCAGAGCGGACAGTGCATATAATTCACCCCTCCACTTT. It codes for CASRADSAYNSPLHF. The V call is TRBV2, the J call TRBJ1-6; D possibly corresponds to TRBD1 (6 bases). This CDR3 comprises 15 residues. V shed 6 bases and J shed 4 bases, with 13 bases lying between them. Germline-derived CDR1 and CDR2 are SNHLY and FYNNEI.

This chain uses TRBV9 with TRBJ1-3, with D possibly matching TRBD1 (6 bases). Germline V gene lookup returns CDR1 SGDLS and CDR2 YYNGEE. The V end lost 0 bases, the J end lost 0 bases, and 16 bases lay between the germline ends. CDR3 length: 18 residues. CDR3 residues: CASSVEWAGASSGNTIYF. For the CDR3, the DNA is TGTGCCAGCAGCGTAGAATGGGCAGGGGCAAGCTCTGGAAACACCATATATTTT.

This clone was seen a few times. The rearrangement uses TRBV6-5 and TRBJ2-1, with D tentatively TRBD1 (5 bases). Looked up from germline, CDR1 is MNHEY and CDR2 is SVGAGI. CDR3 length equals 16 residues. V was clipped by 0 bases and J by 4 bases, with 13 bases between them. CDR3 nucleotides: TGTGCCAGCAGTTACTCGATACAGGTCCAATACAATGAGCAGTTCTTC. This translates into CASSYSIQVQYNEQFF.

The V call is TRBV15, the J call TRBJ1-5; D call uncertain. The CDR3 contains 15 residues. Germline V gene data show CDR1 as LNHNV and CDR2 as YYDKDF (reference sequence). The V gene lost 0 bases and the J gene lost 9 bases, with 15 bases spanning the gap. CDR3 residues: CATSREEDLIRPQHF. The CDR3 DNA sequence: TGTGCCACCAGCAGAGAGGAGGACCTGATCCGGCCCCAGCATTTT. Full variable domain (missing parts from reference TRBV15 and TRBJ1-5): DAMVIQNPRYQVTQFGKPVTLSCSQTLNHNVMYWYQQKSSQAPKLLFHYYDKDFNNEADTPDNFQSRRPNTSFCFLDIRSPGLGDTAMYLCATSREEDLIRPQHFGDGTRLSIL.

This clone was found a few times. The chain has TRBV3-1 (or the pseudogene TRBV3-2) and TRBJ1-1; TRBD1 might be the D (5 bases). The V gene's germline CDR1 is LGHDT and CDR2 YNNKEL (reference sequence). V lost 4 bases, J lost 3 bases, and 15 bases lay in between. The CDR3 is 15 amino acids. Here the CDR3 reads CASSPGSGGYTEAFF. In DNA, the CDR3 is TGTGCCAGCAGCCCCGGCTCGGGGGGTTACACTGAAGCTTTCTTT.

The chain has TRBV5-6 and TRBJ2-3; TRBD1 matches at 11 bases. This CDR3 spans 17 amino acids. V dropped 0 bases and J dropped 2; count of bases not matched to a gene: 5. Germline lookup yields CDR1 SGHDT and CDR2 YYEEEE. The DNA for the CDR3 is TGTGCCAGCAGCTTGGGAAGGACAGGGGGCACCACAGATACGCAGTATTTT. Its protein product is CASSLGRTGGTTDTQYF.

The genes are TRBV5-6 and TRBJ1-5; possibly TRBD1 for D (5 bases). Germline CDR1 SGHDT, CDR2 YYEEEE. Between the trimmed V and J ends, which lost 6 bases and 0 bases, there was a span of 19 bases. The CDR3 extends over 17 amino acids. The CDR3 region has the DNA TGTGCCAGCATGGACCCAGGCCGGGGACCTAGCAATCAGCCCCAGCATTTT. Translated: CASMDPGRGPSNQPQHF.

In DNA, the CDR3 is TGTGCCTGGAGCCCCCCCGGGACTTTTTCTTATCAGCCCCAGCATTTT. Translation: CAWSPPGTFSYQPQHF. This chain joins TRBV30 and TRBJ1-5; a possible D gene is TRBD1 (5 bases). Germline-derived CDR1 and CDR2 are GTSNPN and SVGIG (reference sequence). CDR3 size: 16 residues. V was cut by 3 bases and J by 5 bases, with 20 bases left in between.

This clone is a singleton in its sample. The chain combines TRBV5-4 with TRBJ1-4; D is unresolved. The CDR3 length is 13 residues. Germline CDR1 is SGHNT and CDR2 is YYREEE (reference sequence). Trimming stripped 5 bases from V and 8 bases from J, with 13 bases between. CDR3 bases: TGTGCCAGCAGAATTGGGGAGGGCGAAAAACTGTTTTTT. Translation: CASRIGEGEKLFF.

The chain is built from TRBV6-2 or TRBV6-3 and TRBJ2-2; 10 nucleotides line up with TRBD2. CDR1 and CDR2 (germline): MNHEY, SVGEGT. The CDR3 is 16 residues long. V trimming: 4 bases; J trimming: 2 bases; junction bases outside the gene matches: 4. CDR3 in amino acids: CASSFRLAGNTGELFF. The DNA for the CDR3 is TGTGCCAGCAGTTTCCGACTAGCGGGTAACACCGGGGAGCTGTTTTTT.

This rearrangement joins TRBV6-6 to TRBJ2-7; D is ambiguous. Looked up from germline, CDR1 is MNHNY and CDR2 is SVGAGI (reference sequence). CDR3 length equals 13 residues. The ends were cut back, 1 base at V and 3 bases at J, with 7 bases in the middle. The CDR3 coding sequence is TGTGCCAGCAGTTACTTGAACAACTACGAGCAGTACTTC. Encoded protein: CASSYLNNYEQYF.

The chain uses TRBV6-5 and TRBJ1-2; no firm D call. The CDR3 loop spans 12 amino acids. The V gene's germline CDR1 is MNHEY and CDR2 SVGAGI. V was clipped by 2 bases and J by 8 bases, with 9 bases between them. CDR3 protein: CASSYGDTGYTF. As DNA, the CDR3 is TGTGCCAGCAGTTACGGAGATACGGGCTACACCTTC.

The genes are TRBV27 and TRBJ2-7; 10 bases map to TRBD1. Unmatched junction bases numbered 3, after V lost 4 bases and J lost 6 bases. The CDR3 spans 13 residues. Germline assignment: CDR1 MNHEY and CDR2 SMNVEV (reference sequence). The CDR3, as DNA: TGTGCCAGCAGTTCCCGGGACAGGGGCGAGCAGTACGTC. Its translation: CASSSRDRGEQYV.

This chain uses TRBV5-8 with TRBJ1-4; D is ambiguous. The CDR3 totals 15 residues. V was cut by 0 bases and J by 2 bases, with 8 bases left in between. In germline, CDR1 is SGHTS, CDR2 YDEGEE. This chain's CDR3 is CASSLAGITNEKLFF. CDR3 DNA sequence: TGTGCCAGCAGCTTGGCTGGGATCACTAATGAAAAACTGTTTTTT.

On this clone itself: A much larger clone sits a single nucleotide away, making a read error possible. The chain links TRBV29-1 to TRBJ1-2; D possibly corresponds to TRBD1 (5 bases). The CDR3 consists of 13 residues. Trimming cost V 6 bases and J 8 bases, with 19 bases left between them. Looked up from germline, CDR1 is SQVTM and CDR2 is ANQGSEA. The CDR3 DNA is TGCAGCGTAACATTGGACCTCCGGACAGGCTACACCTTC. This encodes CSVTLDLRTGYTF.

The chain recombines TRBV7-2 with TRBJ1-1, with D tentatively TRBD1 (5 bases). V was clipped by 6 bases and J by 3 bases, with 11 bases between them. CDR1 is SGHTA and CDR2 is FQGNSA in the germline V gene. This CDR3 region has 13 residues. This chain's CDR3 is CASRPLRDTEAFF. CDR3 DNA: TGTGCCAGCAGGCCCCTCAGGGACACTGAAGCTTTCTTT.

The chain combines TRBV6-1 with TRBJ2-3, with D possibly TRBD2 on 5 matching bases. Trimming took 2 bases from V and 0 from J, leaving 6 bases between them. The CDR3 length is 14 residues. The V gene's germline CDR1 is MNHNS and CDR2 SASEGT. The DNA of the CDR3 is TGTGCCAGCAGTGAATCGGGGAGCACAGATACGCAGTATTTT. Translating gives CASSESGSTDTQYF.

The CDR3 loop reads CASSLVAANEKLFF. For the CDR3, the DNA is TGTGCCAGCAGCTTAGTGGCAGCTAATGAAAAACTGTTTTTT. V gene TRBV7-2 combines with J gene TRBJ1-4; D remains ambiguous. Trimming removed 1 base from V and 3 bases from J, with 6 bases in between. This CDR3 spans 14 amino acids. Germline CDR1 reads SGHTA; CDR2 reads FQGNSA. Full variable domain (outside the CDR3, taken from reference TRBV7-2 and TRBJ1-4): GAGVSQSPSNKVTEKGKDVELRCDPISGHTALYWYRQSLGQGLEFLIYFQGNSAPDKSGLPSDRFSAERTGGSVSTLTIQRTQQEDSAVYLCASSLVAANEKLFFGSGTQLSVL.